This entry lists 28 T cell receptor beta chains sequenced from one sample in a study of T-cell reconstitution after alpha-beta-depleted transplantation in children. Library preparation (for TCRbeta) was performed with unique molecular identifiers. TCRdb reprocessed the PCR reads via MiXCR and lists one record per CDR3 protein. The table has some 600,000 distinct CDR3 sequences, approximately 16% seen once; the top ten hold approximately 1%. This specimen consisted of PBMCs from the stem cell graft donor, obtained from the stem cell graft. The receptors were sampled from a human donor who donated a stem cell graft to a child with acute myeloid leukemia.

The genes are TRBV7-2 and TRBJ2-5, with 10 bases identical to TRBD2. The germline gives CDR1 SGHTA, CDR2 FQGNSA. With 1 base clipped from V and 5 bases from J, the junction kept 7 bases outside the gene matches. The CDR3 runs to 16 residues. Here the CDR3 DNA reads TGTGCCAGCAGCTTAGTTCAGCGGGGGGGCCGGGAGACCCAGTACTTC. Its translation is CASSLVQRGGRETQYF.

J is TRBJ1-1 and V is TRBV21-1; the table assigns TRBD1, which was not confirmed against the DNA. TRBV21-1 is a pseudogene segment. The CDR3 is 14 residues long. In DNA form, the CDR3 reads TGTGCCAGCAGCATCCGGACAGTTCAGAATGAAGCTTTCTTT. As protein: CASSIRTVQNEAFF.

This clonotype has at least ten counts. The gene calls are TRBV15 and TRBJ1-2; 10 positions agree with TRBD1. Germline assignment: CDR1 LNHNV and CDR2 YYDKDF (reference sequence). V shed 5 bases and J 8 bases; nucleotides not matched to a gene: 5. The CDR3 length is 13 residues. CDR3 nucleotide sequence: TGTGCCACCAGCGGACAGGGGGTCGACGGCTACACCTTC. It specifies CATSGQGVDGYTF.

This clonotype has at least ten counts. This chain joins TRBV20-1 and TRBJ1-2; possibly TRBD1 for D (5 bases). Germline values: CDR1 DFQATT, CDR2 SNEGSKA (reference sequence). Trimming cost V 0 bases and J 7 bases, with 18 bases left between them. The CDR3 has 15 amino acids. The CDR3 loop reads CSARETIGRRGGYTF. In DNA form, the CDR3 reads TGCAGTGCTAGAGAAACGATCGGACGGAGGGGTGGCTACACCTTC.

This clonotype was found a few times. The rearrangement uses TRBV12-3 or TRBV12-4 and TRBJ1-1; no reliable D call. This CDR3 contains 14 residues. Trimming stripped 1 base from V and 3 bases from J, with 9 bases between. The CDR3 bases are TGTGCCAGCAGTTTAGGTGGCACCTACACTGAAGCTTTCTTT. This gives the protein CASSLGGTYTEAFF.

At least ten counts were recorded for this clonotype. The J gene is TRBJ2-7, the V gene TRBV20-1; tentatively, D is TRBD1 or TRBD2 (5 bases each). V dropped 2 bases and J dropped 9 bases, with 14 bases sitting between them. The CDR3 is 12 residues long. Germline CDR1 DFQATT, CDR2 SNEGSKA (reference sequence). CDR3 loop: CSARTSGSMQYF. CDR3 DNA sequence: TGCAGTGCTAGAACTTCAGGGAGTATGCAGTACTTC.

This CDR3 reads CASSLSPPYLVQETQYF. The DNA of the CDR3 is TGTGCCAGCAGCCTTAGTCCCCCGTATCTAGTACAGGAGACCCAGTACTTC. V is TRBV7-3 and J is TRBJ2-5, with D unclear. Germline CDR1 is SGHTA and CDR2 is FQGTGA. This CDR3 spans 17 amino acids. V gave up 5 bases and J gave up 5 bases, with 24 bases separating them.

The table lists this clonotype with a few counts. V and J are TRBV7-2 and TRBJ2-4; TRBD1 agrees at 8 bases. The CDR3 spans 17 residues. Germline-derived CDR1 and CDR2 are SGHTA and FQGNSA. V shed 5 bases and J 5 bases; nucleotides not matched to a gene: 14. CDR3 sequence: CASSSRQGRPYENIQYF. The CDR3 region has the DNA TGTGCCAGCAGCAGTAGACAGGGGCGCCCCTATGAAAACATTCAGTACTTC.

The chain uses TRBV5-1 and TRBJ1-1, with D tentatively TRBD1 (5 bases). Germline V gene data show CDR1 as SGHRS and CDR2 as YFSETQ. This CDR3 is built from 15 residues. Trimming removed 7 bases from V and 1 base from J, with 17 bases in between. The CDR3, as DNA: TGCGCCAGCGTCCGTGACGGGGCGGCGAACACTGAAGCTTTCTTT. Protein: CASVRDGAANTEAFF. The full variable domain, rest sourced from reference TRBV5-1 and TRBJ1-1, is KAGVTQTPRYLIKTRGQQVTLSCSPISGHRSVSWYQQTPGQGLQFLFEYFSETQRNKGNFPGRFSGRQFSNSRSEMNVSTLELGDSALYLCASVRDGAANTEAFFGQGTRLTVV.

The chain uses TRBV10-2 and TRBJ2-3; tentatively, D is TRBD2 (6 bases). The CDR3 sequence is 15 residues long. Trimming took off 7 bases at V and 2 bases at J, with 16 bases between the two ends. Germline loops: CDR1 WSHSY, CDR2 SAAADI. CDR3 DNA: TGCGCCAGCACTCCGGGACTCCGGTCCACAGATACGCAGTATTTT. Encoded protein: CASTPGLRSTDTQYF.

In this sample, this clonotype turned up many times. The chain is built from TRBV29-1 and TRBJ2-3; D is ambiguous. V was pared by 3 bases and J by 2 bases, with 12 bases between. Germline V CDR1 and CDR2: SQVTM, ANQGSEA. CDR3 length: 14 amino acids. Written as DNA, the CDR3 is TGCAGCGTTGAGGTTCCCCGACACACAGATACGCAGTATTTT. Translated, it gives CSVEVPRHTDTQYF.

J is TRBJ2-3 and V is TRBV9; D gene ambiguous. The CDR3 is 15 residues long. Trimming cost V 3 bases and J 0 bases, with 11 bases left between them. Germline assignment: CDR1 SGDLS and CDR2 YYNGEE. The CDR3 here is CASSAAPPSTDTQYF. CDR3 sequence (DNA): TGTGCCAGCAGCGCGGCCCCTCCAAGCACAGATACGCAGTATTTT.

The DNA for the CDR3 is TGTGCCAGCAGACCCACGAGAGCGGGGAGGAGCAGGGAGCTGTTTTTT. This translates into CASRPTRAGRSRELFF. This sequence joins TRBV6-1 and TRBJ2-2, with TRBD2 identical over 7 bases. The ends lost 6 bases at V and 9 bases at J; junction bases unmatched: 16. Germline values: CDR1 MNHNS, CDR2 SASEGT. The CDR3 is made up of 16 amino acids.

This clonotype occurred a few times. The chain is built from TRBV11-2 and TRBJ2-7, with no clear D. CDR1 is SGHAT and CDR2 is FQNNGV in the germline V gene. V was pared by 0 bases and J by 1 base, with 7 bases between. The CDR3 covers 14 residues. CDR3 nucleotides: TGTGCCAGCAGCTTAGAAGGACCTTCCTACGAGCAGTACGTC. It yields the protein CASSLEGPSYEQYV.

This clonotype was seen ten or more times. J is TRBJ2-2 and V is TRBV20-1; D is perhaps TRBD1 (6 bases). This CDR3 has 12 amino acids. In germline, CDR1 is DFQATT, CDR2 SNEGSKA (reference sequence). V lost 6 bases, J lost 6 bases, and 11 bases lay in between. This CDR3 is CSAEHRAGELFF. The CDR3 nucleotides read TGCAGTGCGGAGCACAGGGCCGGGGAGCTGTTTTTT.

The rearrangement links TRBV10-3 to TRBJ1-1, with 9 bases that match TRBD1. CDR3 length: 15 residues. Looked up from germline, CDR1 is ENHRY and CDR2 is SYGVKD. V shed 2 bases, J shed 0 bases, and the junction held 1 base outside the gene matches. The CDR3 is CAISEGTGMNTEAFF. CDR3 DNA: TGTGCCATCAGTGAGGGGACAGGGATGAACACTGAAGCTTTCTTT.

In this sample, this clonotype turned up a few times. The chain joins TRBV7-9 to TRBJ1-6; D is possibly TRBD1 (5 bases). V lost 7 bases and J 7 bases, leaving 14 bases between the germline ends. This CDR3 region has 14 residues. Per the germline V gene, CDR1 is SEHNR and CDR2 is FQNEAQ (reference sequence). CDR3 in amino acids: CASTRGTPNSPLHF. DNA of the CDR3: TGTGCCAGCACGCGGGGGACCCCCAATTCACCCCTCCACTTT.

This clonotype was recorded at least ten times. The J gene is TRBJ2-7, the V gene TRBV7-9; 7 nucleotides match TRBD1. Trimming at V came to 4 bases and at J to 5 bases, leaving 5 bases not matched to a gene. The germline V gene has CDR1 SEHNR and CDR2 FQNEAQ (reference sequence). This CDR3 is 13 amino acids long. The CDR3 bases are TGTGCCAGCAGCTCACCCCAGGGGGACGAGCAGTACTTC. As protein: CASSSPQGDEQYF.

This clonotype was seen repeatedly, ten times or more. For the CDR3, the DNA is TGCAGCGTGGGGCCAGATACGCAGTATTTT. It translates to CSVGPDTQYF. This chain connects TRBV29-1 to TRBJ2-3; D perhaps matches TRBD1 (5 bases). CDR3 length equals 10 residues. Trimming pared 6 bases from V and 4 bases from J, leaving 5 bases between. Germline V gene data show CDR1 as SQVTM and CDR2 as ANQGSEA.

This clonotype was recorded at least ten times. The chain has TRBV15 and TRBJ1-2; TRBD1 matches 8 bases. The germline gives CDR1 LNHNV, CDR2 YYDKDF (reference sequence). The trim removed 3 bases at V and 0 bases at J, leaving 9 bases unmatched. The length of the CDR3 is 17 residues. CDR3 DNA sequence: TGTGCCACCAGCAGTAAACTAACAGGGGGTCCTAACTATGGCTACACCTTC. Its protein product is CATSSKLTGGPNYGYTF.

This clonotype has only a few counts. V is TRBV21-1 and J is TRBJ1-2. TRBV21-1 is marked as a pseudogene. There are 15 residues in the CDR3. This CDR3 reads CASSKGPGPRSGYTF. The CDR3 coding sequence is TGTGCCAGCAGCAAAGGTCCAGGGCCGAGGTCTGGCTACACCTTC.

This sequence joins TRBV13 and TRBJ1-6; D is undetermined. The CDR3 covers 16 residues. The germline CDR1 and CDR2 sequences are PRHDT and FYEKMQ (reference sequence). The V end lost 1 base, the J end lost 12 bases, and 19 bases lay between the germline ends. As DNA, the CDR3 is TGTGCCAGCAGCTTAGAGAGTACGGCAAATTTTCAACCCCTCCACTTT. The encoded protein is CASSLESTANFQPLHF.

This sequence joins TRBV20-1 and TRBJ2-7, with D tentatively TRBD1 (6 bases). V was shortened by 5 bases and J by 1 base, with 21 bases between the two germline ends. Germline V CDR1 and CDR2: DFQATT, SNEGSKA (reference sequence). The CDR3 spans 16 residues. The CDR3 protein is CSALLYNRVASYEQYF. The CDR3 nucleotides are TGCAGTGCTCTTCTATACAACAGGGTTGCATCCTACGAGCAGTACTTC.

The genes are TRBV15 and TRBJ1-1; D is possibly TRBD1 (5 bases). V was trimmed by 2 bases and J by 7 bases, leaving 20 bases between them. The V gene's germline CDR1 is LNHNV and CDR2 YYDKDF (reference sequence). CDR3 length: 16 amino acids. This CDR3 is CATSRSYWGVGVEAFF. In DNA form, the CDR3 reads TGTGCCACCAGCAGAAGCTACTGGGGCGTAGGTGTTGAAGCTTTCTTT.

The sample holds many counts of this clonotype. In nucleotides, the CDR3 is TGTGCCAGCAGTTACGTCGGGGTTGAAGAGACCCAGTACTTC. Translated, it gives CASSYVGVEETQYF. The chain carries TRBV6-2 or TRBV6-3 and TRBJ2-5; perhaps TRBD2 as D (5 bases). The germline V and J ends were trimmed by 2 bases and 3 bases, with 10 bases remaining between them. Germline lookup yields CDR1 MNHEY and CDR2 SVGEGT. The CDR3 extends over 14 amino acids.

This clonotype occurred a few times. V usage is TRBV4-1 and J usage is TRBJ2-3, with TRBD2 matching 10 bases. With V trimmed by 4 bases and J by 5 bases, 6 bases remained unmatched. Germline V CDR1 and CDR2: MGHRA, YSYEKL. CDR3 length: 15 amino acids. The CDR3 is CASSRGSGREDTQYF. The CDR3 DNA sequence: TGCGCCAGCAGCCGGGGAAGCGGGAGGGAAGATACGCAGTATTTT.

This clonotype has a count of ten or more. The chain uses TRBV29-1 and TRBJ1-1; D may be TRBD1 (5 bases). Germline CDR1 reads SQVTM; CDR2 reads ANQGSEA. The CDR3 is 13 amino acids. With 5 bases removed from V and 1 base from J, the gap between germline ends came to 11 bases. Here the CDR3 reads CSVCQGGNTEAFF. The CDR3 coding sequence is TGCAGCGTTTGCCAGGGTGGGAACACTGAAGCTTTCTTT.

This clonotype has a handful of counts. This rearrangement joins TRBV7-8 to TRBJ1-1, with D unresolved. The CDR3 runs 17 residues. The germline V and J ends were trimmed by 0 bases and 1 base, with 15 bases remaining between them. Germline values: CDR1 SGHVS, CDR2 FQNEAQ. CDR3 loop: CASSLAFYSQPNTEAFF. The DNA of the CDR3 is TGTGCCAGCAGCTTAGCGTTCTACTCGCAGCCGAACACTGAAGCTTTCTTT.